This is a list of T cell receptor beta chains from one sample in a study of blood T cells in healthy people across ages. One entry per CDR3 protein, called by TCRdb with MiXCR from the 5' RACE reads. The table lists hundreds of thousands of distinct CDR3 sequences, roughly 30% of them singletons, with more than 15% in the top ten. Input material: blood. The receptors originated from a woman at least 80 years old in good health. Both conserved end residues are part of each CDR3. Each record gives: V gene, J gene, D gene, CDR3 length, clone size, CDR3 DNA, CDR3 protein. The D gene is left open where the match is weak. The listing skips clone size in some rows; elsewhere it reads once, few, many or a size class.

TRBV2,TRBJ2-1,TRBD2,15,-,TGTGCCAGCAGTGAAGGAGCGGGGGGGCACAATGAGCAGTTCTTC,CASSEGAGGHNEQFF
TRBV20-1,TRBJ1-2,-,14,many,TGCAGTCCAAAGGGGGGGCGCGGCCCCTATGGCTACACCTTC,CSPKGGRGPYGYTF
TRBV7-9,TRBJ2-7,TRBD1,14,many,TGTGCCAGCAGTTCCTCGGACAGGGTCTACGAGCAGTACTTC,CASSSSDRVYEQYF
TRBV5-5,TRBJ1-2,TRBD1,16,many,TGTGCCAGCAGCCCCTTTCCGACCCAGGGGGCCTATGGCTACACCTTC,CASSPFPTQGAYGYTF
TRBV12-3/TRBV12-4,TRBJ2-3,TRBD1,15,-,TGTGCCAGCAGTTTCACGACAGGGCGCACAGATACGGAGTATTTT,CASSFTTGRTDTEYF
TRBV20-1,TRBJ1-2,-,10,-,TGCAGTGCAGGGGTCTATGGCTACACCTTC,CSAGVYGYTF
TRBV20-1,TRBJ2-3,TRBD2,15,many,TGCAGTGCTAGAGATTGGCGGGGGGGTGTGGATACGCAGTATTTT,CSARDWRGGVDTQYF
TRBV7-3,TRBJ2-5,TRBD2,16,-,TGTGCCAGCAGCTCACTAGCGGGGGAGAAAAAAGAGACCCAGTACTTC,CASSSLAGEKKETQYF
TRBV6-2/TRBV6-3,TRBJ1-5,-,16,-,TGTGCCAGCAGTTACTCGCAGGGGCTTAGCAATCAGCCCCAGCATTTT,CASSYSQGLSNQPQHF
TRBV20-1,TRBJ1-5,-,14,-,TGCAGTGCCTTTACGGGGGCCCCAAATCAGCCCCAGCATTTT,CSAFTGAPNQPQHF
TRBV9,TRBJ2-5,-,14,few,TGTGCCAGCAGCGGAGGGACGGGCCAAGAGACCCAGTACTTC,CASSGGTGQETQYF
TRBV6-5,TRBJ2-3,-,15,many,TGTGCCAGCAGTTACAAGCCTAGCGCCACAGATACGCAGTATTTT,CASSYKPSATDTQYF
TRBV19,TRBJ1-5,TRBD1,15,-,TGTGCCAGTAGTCTCAGGGGGGCCTCCAATCAGCCCCAGCATTTT,CASSLRGASNQPQHF
TRBV11-3,TRBJ2-1,TRBD2,14,many,TGTGCCAGCAGCGCCTTAGGGACTAGCAATGAGCAGTTCTTC,CASSALGTSNEQFF
TRBV6-6,TRBJ2-7,-,16,-,TGTGCCAGCAGCTGGGGGGGGAGGACAGCGACCTACGAGCAGTACTTC,CASSWGGRTATYEQYF
TRBV7-9,TRBJ2-6,TRBD2,13,many,TGTGCCAGCAGGGGAGGGGGGGCCAACGTCCTGACTTTC,CASRGGGANVLTF
TRBV6-6,TRBJ2-1,-,15,many,TGTGCCAGCAGTTACTCGGCCGACCACGGGGATGAGCAGTTCTTC,CASSYSADHGDEQFF
TRBV4-1,TRBJ2-1,-,16,-,TGCGCCAGCAGCTTGAGGGTAGACTCGGGAAACAATGAGCAGTTCTTC,CASSLRVDSGNNEQFF
TRBV3-1,TRBJ2-7,-,12,many,TGTGCCAGCAGCCTGTCCCAGGGCGAGCAGTACTTC,CASSLSQGEQYF
TRBV12-3/TRBV12-4,TRBJ2-3,-,17,-,TGTGCCAGCAGTTCAACACCGGCGGGCCCTAGCACAGATACGCAGTATTTT,CASSSTPAGPSTDTQYF
TRBV7-9,TRBJ2-1,TRBD2,16,-,TGTGCCAACAGCTTGTCCTATCGGGGGGGCTCGAATGAGCAGTTCTTC,CANSLSYRGGSNEQFF
TRBV6-6,TRBJ1-3,TRBD1,15,-,TGTGCCAGCAGCCACCAGACAGGGGTTGGAAACACCATATATTTT,CASSHQTGVGNTIYF
TRBV12-3/TRBV12-4,TRBJ2-7,-,16,-,TGTGTCAGCAGCCCCTCGGGGCGGGAACTCTCCTACGAGCAGTACTTC,CVSSPSGRELSYEQYF
TRBV4-2,TRBJ2-5,TRBD2,17,many,TGTGCCAGCAGCCAAGCCGGACTAGCGGGGGGGAAAGAGACCCAGTACTTC,CASSQAGLAGGKETQYF
TRBV11-2,TRBJ1-5,-,16,few,TGTGCCAGCAGCTTAGGTACAGGCAGGGTGGATCAGCCCCAGCATTTT,CASSLGTGRVDQPQHF
TRBV28,TRBJ2-2,-,13,-,TGTGCCAGCAGGTTGTTAGGGCCCGGGGAGCTGTTTTTT,CASRLLGPGELFF
TRBV12-3/TRBV12-4,TRBJ1-4,TRBD1,15,-,TGTGCCAGCAGTCCACCCGGACAGGGGTATGAAAAACTGTTTTTT,CASSPPGQGYEKLFF
TRBV2,TRBJ1-4,-,14,few,TGTGCCAGCAGGCCTTTTGCAACTAATGAAAAACTGTTTTTT,CASRPFATNEKLFF
TRBV6-6,TRBJ1-4,TRBD1,14,few,TGTGCCAGCAGATACAGGGGTTCGGATGAAAAACTGTTTTTT,CASRYRGSDEKLFF
TRBV29-1,TRBJ2-3,-,12,once,TGCAGCGTTGAACCCTCCACAGATACGCAGTATTTT,CSVEPSTDTQYF
TRBV30,TRBJ1-2,-,14,-,TGTGCCTGGAGTGTAGGGCGAGCTAACTATGGCTACACCTTC,CAWSVGRANYGYTF
TRBV3-1,TRBJ2-7,-,15,many,TGTGCCAGCAGCCAAGCTCGTGGGACACCCTACGAGCAGTACTTC,CASSQARGTPYEQYF
TRBV30,TRBJ1-2,-,12,-,TGTGCCTGGAGTGACAGGGAGGCTGGCTACACCTTC,CAWSDREAGYTF